A selection of T cell receptor beta chains follows, all from one sample in a study of post-analysis software for immune sequencing data. TCRdb recomputed calls from the PCR reads with MiXCR, one row per CDR3 protein. The sample includes about 500,000 distinct CDR3 sequences, over 35% seen only once; the top ten take 9.5% to 13%. Sequenced: blood. These receptor sequences come from a girl aged 5-17 years with multiple sclerosis. CDR3s include the opening cysteine and the closing phenylalanine or tryptophan. The D gene is left open where the match is weak. Some rows mark clone size as missing; the rest say once, few, many or name a class of expanded clone.

CDR3 length	V gene	J gene	clone size	D gene	CDR3 protein	CDR3 DNA
14	TRBV20-1	TRBJ2-1	-	TRBD2	CSASRAGAYNEQFF	TGCAGTGCTAGTAGGGCGGGAGCCTACAATGAGCAGTTCTTC
13	TRBV20-1	TRBJ2-1	-	-	CSARDVQNNEQFF	TGCAGTGCTAGAGACGTACAAAACAATGAGCAGTTCTTC
15	TRBV13	TRBJ2-7	-	TRBD1	CASSQVQGQGTEQYF	TGTGCCAGCAGCCAGGTCCAGGGACAGGGGACCGAGCAGTACTTC
17	TRBV5-5	TRBJ2-7	-	-	CASSLPGDLASRHEQYF	TGTGCCAGCAGCCTGCCGGGGGATCTAGCTTCTCGCCACGAGCAGTACTTC
14	TRBV5-1	TRBJ2-7	-	TRBD1	CASSSGQVSYEQYF	TGCGCCAGCAGCTCGGGACAGGTCTCCTACGAGCAGTACTTC
15	TRBV15	TRBJ2-7	once	TRBD1	CATSRYRGSSYEQYF	TGTGCCACCAGCAGGTACAGGGGGAGCTCCTACGAGCAGTACTTC
14	TRBV21-1	TRBJ1-5	-	-	CASRFTGTCQPQHF	TGTGCCAGCAGGTTCACAGGGACTTGTCAGCCCCAGCATTTT
14	TRBV6-2/TRBV6-3	TRBJ1-1	-	-	CACGGHYMNTEAFF	TGTGCCTGCGGGGGACACTATATGAACACTGAAGCTTTCTTT
15	TRBV9	TRBJ2-1	few	-	CASSVGTRSYNEQFF	TGTGCCAGCAGCGTAGGGACTCGTTCCTACAATGAGCAGTTCTTC
15	TRBV9	TRBJ2-4	few	-	CASSSDSVPKNIQYF	TGTGCCAGCAGCTCGGACAGCGTTCCCAAAAACATTCAGTACTTC
13	TRBV20-1	TRBJ2-3	-	TRBD2	CSPPGSGGDTQYF	TGCAGTCCACCAGGTAGCGGGGGAGATACGCAGTATTTT
14	TRBV4-1	TRBJ2-7	-	TRBD2	CASSQTGLEYEQYF	TGCGCCAGCAGCCAAACGGGACTAGAATACGAGCAGTACTTC
14	TRBV29-1	TRBJ1-2	few	TRBD1	CSVARGTGGYGYTF	TGCAGCGTTGCACGAGGGACAGGGGGCTATGGCTACACCTTC
16	TRBV5-6	TRBJ1-5	few	TRBD1	CASSSLDRAGNQPQHF	TGTGCCAGCAGCTCGTTAGACAGGGCGGGCAATCAGCCCCAGCATTTT
16	TRBV7-2	TRBJ2-4	-	-	CASSFSRGPHPNIQYF	TGTGCCAGCAGCTTTTCCAGGGGACCCCACCCAAACATTCAGTACTTC
14	TRBV20-1	TRBJ2-7	-	-	CSARDQGRPYEQYF	TGCAGTGCTAGAGATCAAGGTAGACCCTACGAGCAGTACTTC
16	TRBV28	TRBJ2-7	-	TRBD1	CASSSLGQGRPYEQYF	TGTGCCAGCAGTTCTTTAGGACAGGGAAGGCCCTACGAGCAGTACTTC
12	TRBV20-1	TRBJ2-3	-	TRBD2	CSLPREGSTQYF	TGCAGCCTGCCGCGGGAGGGGAGCACGCAGTATTTT
15	TRBV27	TRBJ2-3	few	TRBD1	CASGNRGLATDTQYF	TGTGCCAGCGGGAACAGGGGGCTGGCCACAGATACGCAGTATTTT
14	TRBV5-1	TRBJ2-1	-	TRBD2	CASSFTSGRNEQFF	TGCGCCAGCAGCTTCACTAGCGGGAGGAATGAGCAGTTCTTC
16	TRBV7-2	TRBJ2-1	-	-	CASSLATGAGYNEQFF	TGTGCCAGCAGCTTAGCGACAGGTGCGGGATACAATGAGCAGTTCTTC
14	TRBV5-1	TRBJ2-7	-	-	CASSLGELVYEQYF	TGCGCCAGCAGCTTGGGGGAACTCGTCTACGAGCAGTACTTC
14	TRBV5-1	TRBJ2-7	few	-	CASSPVVNSYEQYF	TGCGCCAGCAGCCCGGTTGTCAACTCCTACGAGCAGTACTTC
15	TRBV28	TRBJ1-5	-	-	CASSLPGTPYQPQHF	TGTGCCAGCAGTTTGCCAGGGACGCCTTATCAGCCCCAGCATTTT
17	TRBV6-6	TRBJ2-7	-	TRBD1	CASSYEVRWGQGYEQYF	TGTGCCAGCAGTTATGAGGTTAGATGGGGACAGGGCTACGAGCAGTACTTC
17	TRBV18	TRBJ2-7	few	-	CASSPEVRSAPTYEQYF	TGTGCCAGCTCACCAGAGGTACGGTCAGCCCCGACCTACGAGCAGTACTTC
16	TRBV5-6	TRBJ2-1	-	-	CASSLGVRESGNEQFF	TGTGCCAGCAGCTTGGGGGTCAGGGAGTCCGGGAATGAGCAGTTCTTC
14	TRBV4-3	TRBJ2-7	-	TRBD1	CASASGTGTYEQYF	TGCGCCAGCGCAAGTGGGACAGGCACCTACGAGCAGTACTTC
12	TRBV29-1	TRBJ2-3	few	-	CSVRIDTDTQYF	TGCAGCGTCCGGATAGACACAGATACGCAGTATTTT
17	TRBV20-1	TRBJ2-3	-	TRBD2	CSAMKRAGGPSADTQYF	TGCAGTGCTATGAAACGAGCGGGAGGGCCATCGGCAGATACGCAGTATTTT
14	TRBV20-1	TRBJ2-7	-	-	CSARDRQPYNEQYF	TGCAGTGCTAGAGATCGACAGCCCTACAATGAGCAGTACTTC
15	TRBV20-1	TRBJ2-7	-	TRBD2	CSRPSPGLAGNEQYF	TGCAGCCGGCCCTCCCCGGGACTAGCGGGAAACGAGCAGTACTTC
13	TRBV20-1	TRBJ2-5	few	-	CSARDGGQETQYF	TGCAGTGCTAGAGATGGCGGGCAAGAGACCCAGTACTTC
17	TRBV11-2	TRBJ2-7	-	TRBD2	CANSSTRGGPQTYEQYF	TGTGCCAACAGCTCCACCCGGGGAGGGCCCCAAACCTACGAGCAGTACTTC
12	TRBV28	TRBJ2-1	few	-	CASSRTVNEQFF	TGTGCCAGCAGTCGGACAGTCAATGAGCAGTTCTTC
16	TRBV12-3/TRBV12-4	TRBJ2-1	many	-	CASSPPRASVNNEQFF	TGTGCCAGCAGCCCACCCCGGGCTAGCGTGAACAATGAGCAGTTCTTC
15	TRBV10-3	TRBJ2-3	-	-	CAISPQAASTDTQYF	TGTGCCATCAGCCCCCAAGCGGCTAGCACAGATACGCAGTATTTT
16	TRBV6-5	TRBJ2-7	-	TRBD1	CASSFLRDRGPYEQYF	TGTGCCAGCAGTTTCCTCCGGGACAGGGGACCCTACGAGCAGTACTTC
16	TRBV20-1	TRBJ2-4	once	-	CSAGEGVNLAKNIQYF	TGCAGTGCCGGGGAGGGGGTCAATTTAGCCAAAAACATTCAGTACTTC
19	TRBV10-3	TRBJ2-3	few	-	CAISGDRTIGTSGADTQYF	TGTGCCATCAGTGGGGACAGGACGATTGGGACTAGTGGGGCAGATACGCAGTATTTT
15	TRBV9	TRBJ2-7	-	-	CASSPWDSSSYEQYF	TGTGCCAGCAGCCCTTGGGACTCAAGCTCCTACGAGCAGTACTTC
14	TRBV6-6	TRBJ1-2	-	-	CASSYLLFNYGYTF	TGTGCCAGCAGTTACCTACTTTTTAACTATGGCTACACCTTC
14	TRBV7-9	TRBJ2-7	-	TRBD2	CASSESSGRYEQYF	TGTGCCAGCAGTGAGAGTAGCGGGAGATACGAGCAGTACTTC
16	TRBV11-2	TRBJ2-1	-	TRBD1	CASSLDLQGGDIEQFF	TGTGCCAGCAGCTTAGATCTACAGGGGGGAGACATTGAGCAGTTCTTC
15	TRBV4-1	TRBJ2-5	few	-	CASSQEERAMGTQYF	TGCGCCAGCAGCCAAGAAGAGCGCGCCATGGGGACCCAGTACTTC
16	TRBV27	TRBJ2-3	-	-	CASSLGVGKTPRTQYF	TGTGCCAGCAGTTTAGGTGTCGGCAAGACACCACGTACGCAGTATTTT
15	TRBV29-1	TRBJ2-1	-	TRBD1	CSVEGGQGFYNEQFF	TGCAGCGTTGAGGGGGGACAGGGGTTCTACAATGAGCAGTTCTTC
19	TRBV7-2	TRBJ2-5	-	-	CASSLRAGGGGGLQETQYF	TGTGCCAGCAGCTTACGGGCGGGAGGAGGAGGGGGCCTCCAAGAGACCCAGTACTTC
14	TRBV5-1	TRBJ2-7	few	TRBD1	CASSYGTGNYEQYF	TGCGCCAGCAGTTATGGGACAGGGAACTACGAGCAGTACTTC
14	TRBV24-1	TRBJ2-7	-	TRBD1	CATSTGGPTYEQYF	TGTGCCACCAGTACAGGGGGTCCTACCTACGAGCAGTACTTC
14	TRBV28	TRBJ2-1	once	-	CASISVGSHNEQFF	TGTGCCAGCATCAGCGTTGGGTCCCACAATGAGCAGTTCTTC
15	TRBV12-3/TRBV12-4	TRBJ2-6	few	-	CASSLWAAGANVLTF	TGTGCCAGCAGTTTATGGGCAGCTGGGGCCAACGTCCTGACTTTC
14	TRBV6-6	TRBJ2-4	-	TRBD1	CASSFGQEKNIQYF	TGTGCCAGCAGTTTTGGACAGGAGAAAAACATTCAGTACTTC
15	TRBV20-1	TRBJ2-1	-	TRBD2	CSALGLAGGWNEQFF	TGCAGTGCCCTCGGGCTAGCGGGAGGTTGGAATGAGCAGTTCTTC
11	TRBV20-1	TRBJ2-7	few	-	CSAADSYEQYF	TGCAGTGCTGCGGACAGCTACGAGCAGTACTTC